What follows are 2 T cell receptor beta chains derived from one specimen sequenced in a study of pediatric ulcerative colitis. Sequencing was performed with immunoSEQ multiplex PCR; in TCRdb, only in-frame clones are kept and a portion is missing. Among 60,000 or so clones listed, 77% were seen once. The specimen sequenced was blood. These receptors were taken from a boy aged 5-17 years with moderate ulcerative colitis.

J is TRBJ2-4 and V is TRBV6-5; a possible D gene is TRBD1 (6 bases). The length of the CDR3 is 14 residues. V was shortened by 6 bases and J by 5 bases, with 14 bases between the two germline ends. CDR1 and CDR2 (germline): MNHEY, SVGAGI. The CDR3 sequence: CASRPTGWENIQYF. CDR3 nucleotide sequence: TGTGCCAGCAGACCCACAGGGTGGGAAAACATTCAGTACTTC.

There are a few counts of this clone. This sequence joins TRBV19 and TRBJ1-5, with D possibly TRBD1 on 5 matching bases. CDR1 is LNHDA and CDR2 is SQIVND in the germline V gene (reference sequence). CDR3 size: 15 residues. The V end lost 6 bases, the J end lost 0 bases, and 12 bases lay between the germline ends. CDR3 coding DNA: TGTGCCAGTAGCGACGGGACCCATAGCAATCAGCCCCAGCATTTT. Translation: CASSDGTHSNQPQHF.